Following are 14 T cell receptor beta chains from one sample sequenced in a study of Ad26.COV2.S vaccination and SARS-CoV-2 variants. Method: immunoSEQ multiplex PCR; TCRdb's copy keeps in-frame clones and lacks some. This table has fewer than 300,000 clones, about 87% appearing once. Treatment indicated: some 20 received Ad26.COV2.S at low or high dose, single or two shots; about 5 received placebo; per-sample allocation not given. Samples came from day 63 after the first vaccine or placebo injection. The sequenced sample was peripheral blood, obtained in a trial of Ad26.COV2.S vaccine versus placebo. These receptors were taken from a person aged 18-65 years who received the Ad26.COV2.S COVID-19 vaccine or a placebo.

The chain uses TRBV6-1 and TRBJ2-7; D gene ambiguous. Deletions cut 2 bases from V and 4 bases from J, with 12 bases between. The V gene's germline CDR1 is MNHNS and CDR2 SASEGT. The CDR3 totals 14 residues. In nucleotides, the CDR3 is TGTGCCAGCAGTGAATCGGCGACATCATACGAGCAGTACTTC. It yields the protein CASSESATSYEQYF.

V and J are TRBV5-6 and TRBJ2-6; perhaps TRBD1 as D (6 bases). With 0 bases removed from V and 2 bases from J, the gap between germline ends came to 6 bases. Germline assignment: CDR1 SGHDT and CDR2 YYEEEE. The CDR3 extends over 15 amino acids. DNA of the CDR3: TGTGCCAGCAGCTTGGGGGGGCCTGGGGCCAACGTCCTGACTTTC. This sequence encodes CASSLGGPGANVLTF.

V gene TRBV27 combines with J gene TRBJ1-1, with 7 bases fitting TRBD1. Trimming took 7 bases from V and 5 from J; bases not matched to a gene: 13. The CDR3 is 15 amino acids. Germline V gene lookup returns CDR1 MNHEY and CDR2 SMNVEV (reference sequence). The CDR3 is CASNTEDRAETEAFF. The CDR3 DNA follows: TGTGCCAGCAACACCGAAGACAGGGCGGAGACTGAAGCTTTCTTT.

The CDR3 is CATSDYVGRVNTEAFF. In DNA form, the CDR3 reads TGTGCCACCAGTGATTACGTGGGACGGGTGAACACTGAAGCTTTCTTT. The rearrangement joins TRBV24-1 to TRBJ1-1; the D gene is possibly TRBD1 (5 bases). The CDR3 is 16 residues long. The germline V gene has CDR1 KGHDR and CDR2 SFDVKD. The V end was cut by 2 bases, the J end by 0 bases, with 12 bases between.

The CDR3 protein is CASSLPPGQGASRGYTF. CDR3 DNA sequence: TGCGCCAGCAGCTTGCCTCCGGGACAGGGGGCGTCACGAGGCTACACCTTC. The gene calls are TRBV5-1 and TRBJ1-2, with 12 positions matching TRBD1. The ends lost 1 base at V and 8 bases at J; junction bases unmatched: 12. This CDR3 spans 17 amino acids. Germline V CDR1 and CDR2: SGHRS, YFSETQ. Full variable domain (remainder filled in from reference TRBV5-1 and TRBJ1-2): KAGVTQTPRYLIKTRGQQVTLSCSPISGHRSVSWYQQTPGQGLQFLFEYFSETQRNKGNFPGRFSGRQFSNSRSEMNVSTLELGDSALYLCASSLPPGQGASRGYTFGSGTRLTVV.

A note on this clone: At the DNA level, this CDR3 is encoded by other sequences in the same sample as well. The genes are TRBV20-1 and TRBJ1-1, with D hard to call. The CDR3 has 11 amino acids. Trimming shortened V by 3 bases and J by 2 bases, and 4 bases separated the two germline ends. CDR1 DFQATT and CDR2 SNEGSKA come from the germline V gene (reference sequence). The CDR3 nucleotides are TGCAGTGCTAGGGAAAACACTGAAGCTTTCTTT. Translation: CSARENTEAFF.

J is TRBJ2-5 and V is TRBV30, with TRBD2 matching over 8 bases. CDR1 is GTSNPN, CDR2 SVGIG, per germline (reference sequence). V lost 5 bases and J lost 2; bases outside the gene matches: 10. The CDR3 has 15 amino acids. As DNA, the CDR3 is TGTGCCTGGTCAAGATCACTAGCGGCGCAAGAGACCCAGTACTTC. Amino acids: CAWSRSLAAQETQYF.

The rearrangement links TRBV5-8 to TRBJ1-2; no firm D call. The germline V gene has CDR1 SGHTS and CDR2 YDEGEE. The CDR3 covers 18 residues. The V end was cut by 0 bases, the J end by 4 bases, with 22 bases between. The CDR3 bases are TGTGCCAGCAGCTTGGTACTTGTATTGGATGGGGTAGGCTATGGCTACACCTTC. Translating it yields CASSLVLVLDGVGYGYTF.

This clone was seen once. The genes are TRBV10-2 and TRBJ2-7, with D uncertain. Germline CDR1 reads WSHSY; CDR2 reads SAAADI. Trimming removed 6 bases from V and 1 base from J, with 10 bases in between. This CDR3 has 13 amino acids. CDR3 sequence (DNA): TGCGCCAGCAGAAAGGACCGATCCTACGAGCAGTACTTC. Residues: CASRKDRSYEQYF.

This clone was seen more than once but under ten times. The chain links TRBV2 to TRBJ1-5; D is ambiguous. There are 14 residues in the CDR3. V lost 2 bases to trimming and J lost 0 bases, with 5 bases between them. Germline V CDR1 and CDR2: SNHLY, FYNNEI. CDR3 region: CASSEQSSNQPQHF. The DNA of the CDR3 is TGTGCCAGCAGTGAACAGTCTAGCAATCAGCCCCAGCATTTT.

For the CDR3, the DNA is TGTGCCAGCAGCTCATTGGGGCTACCTGGAAACACCATATATTTT. Protein: CASSSLGLPGNTIYF. J is TRBJ1-3 and V is TRBV7-9; possibly TRBD1 for D (5 bases). The germline V gene has CDR1 SEHNR and CDR2 FQNEAQ (reference sequence). There are 15 residues in the CDR3. V lost 4 bases, J lost 2 bases, and 12 bases lay in between.

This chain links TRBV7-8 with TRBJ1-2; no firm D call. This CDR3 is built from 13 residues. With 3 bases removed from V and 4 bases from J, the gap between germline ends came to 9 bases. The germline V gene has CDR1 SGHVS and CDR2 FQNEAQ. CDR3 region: CASSLGGRYGYTF. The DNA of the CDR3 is TGTGCCAGCAGCTTGGGAGGGCGCTATGGCTACACCTTC.

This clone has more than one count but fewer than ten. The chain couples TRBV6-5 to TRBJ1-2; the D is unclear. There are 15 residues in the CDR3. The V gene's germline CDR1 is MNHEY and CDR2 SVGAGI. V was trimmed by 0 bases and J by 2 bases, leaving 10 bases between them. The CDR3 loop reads CASSYSRTENYGYTF. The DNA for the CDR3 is TGTGCCAGCAGTTACTCGAGGACGGAAAACTATGGCTACACCTTC.

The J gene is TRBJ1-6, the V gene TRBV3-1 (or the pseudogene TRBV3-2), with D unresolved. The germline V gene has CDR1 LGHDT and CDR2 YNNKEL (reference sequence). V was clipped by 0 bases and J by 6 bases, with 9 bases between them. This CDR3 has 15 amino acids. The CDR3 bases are TGTGCCAGCAGCCAAGAGCCAGGCGGTAATTCACCCCTCCACTTT. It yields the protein CASSQEPGGNSPLHF.